Reported below is one T cell receptor (beta chain). It lacks a known antigen. Base quality data are lacking; no much larger clone is found one base away. Libraries were constructed by the immunoSEQ multiplex PCR assay. The multiplex PCR relied on a mix of 60 forward primers for TCR Vbeta segments and 13 reverse primers for TCR Jbeta segments. A multiplex PCR assay on genomic DNA amplified the CDR3 region of rearranged TCR beta genes. Amplified TCR beta libraries were sequenced as 87-base-pair reads on the Illumina HiSeq System. The published analysis was carried out like this. In a later analysis, tens of millions of unique TCR beta chains were counted across the roughly 670 repertoires, and around 10 million of these chains were shared by at least two donors. Raw reads were error-corrected and collapsed into unique sequences with a nearest-neighbor algorithm that merged closely related sequences to remove PCR and sequencing errors. V, D and J gene segments were assigned by aligning CDR3 sequences to IMGT reference sequences. Each retained sequence needed at least a six-nucleotide match to both a V gene segment and a J gene segment. A rearrangement counted as productive if the CDR3 had no stop codons and remained in frame with V and J, and every other rearrangement counted as non-productive. CDR3 was defined by IMGT convention, running from the second conserved V-encoded cysteine to the conserved J-encoded phenylalanine. The earlier analysis of about 610 of the donors excluded sequences that lacked an unambiguous match to a single V gene segment. In an earlier analysis of about 590 of the donors, a V segment was called functional when productive rearrangements were above 56.7%, and segregating when the standard deviation between donors exceeded 5%. To diagnose cytomegalovirus status from the catalog of TCR beta chain sequences, a statistical classification framework was built. A later analysis assigned V and J genes by comparing TCR nucleotide sequences with IMGT/GENE-DB human TR gene sequences. The TCRdist pipeline was used in a later analysis to assign CDR3 sequences and most-parsimonious VDJ recombination scenarios. In a later analysis, each TCR beta chain was defined by its CDR3 amino acid sequence together with its V-gene family, and reads without a unique V-gene family were excluded. In a later analysis, approximately 590 highly shared, low-generation-probability nucleotide sequences were removed to address suspected cross-contamination and a sequencing artifact. In a later analysis, a clonal expansion index was calculated for each public chain from normalized within-repertoire ranks of inferred template counts. Generation probabilities in a later analysis came from a VDJ recombination model fitted to out-of-frame rearrangements, and those results were checked against IGoR. In a later analysis, TCR-TCR, TCR-HLA and TCR-CMV co-occurrence was scored with hypergeometric tests, and a repertoire-size bias correction was applied to TCR pairs. To estimate false discovery rates, a later analysis permuted the HLA or CMV assignments 20 times. A later analysis grouped co-occurring TCRs with DBSCAN, adding TCRdist sequence similarity when clustering within HLA-allele-positive subsets. Repertoires with fewer than 30,000 or more than 120,000 public chains were left out of co-occurrence clustering, as were about five repertoires with anomalous nucleotide sharing. The table was pulled from immuneACCESS by TCRdb, which kept in-frame rearrangements only. Such tables lose some clones; where checked, under half of the loss comes from unresolved V genes, and the rest has no known cause. V and J calls and clone size come straight from that table; D and trimming were deduced from the DNA. This sample comprises around 200,000 clones, approximately 79% of them detected only once. The ten largest clones capture approximately 6.3% of the sample.

Reading from cysteine to phenylalanine, the CDR3 counts 15 amino acids. Just the 45-base CDR3 DNA is kept, in frame starting at base 1. V loses 5 bases, J loses 4 bases, and the germline ends lie 16 bases apart. CDR1 and CDR2 are read off the germline V gene (reference sequence) as SEHNR and FQNEAQ. The sample comes from a study of cytomegalovirus exposure and HLA in healthy donors (dated by TCRdb to the late 2010s). With respect to the entire study: An earlier analysis of 587 of the donors reported 276 Gb of sequence data and 117 million unique TCR beta sequences obtained from roughly 180 million T cells. All discovery cohort repertoires had been generated using a single sequencing platform. A later analysis re-examined previously published TCR beta repertoires from around 670 donors and added high-resolution HLA genotyping to investigate patterns of TCR occurrence. To predict cytomegalovirus infection status, the study combined high-throughput TCR immunosequencing, statistical association of individual TCRs with disease status, and machine learning. The study used immunosequencing to profile the T cell repertoires of approximately 630 subjects and linked those repertoires to cytomegalovirus serostatus. Donor age, sex, ethnicity and CMV serostatus were collected together with the repertoire data. Across some 400 genotyped donors of the cohort, an average of approximately 200,000 unique TCR beta nucleotide sequences per donor were sequenced, and around 20% of those sequences were non-productive. The number of donors typed differed by locus, with 629-630 for A, B, C, DRB1 and DQB1, around 500 for DQA1, 606 for DPA1, and some 440 for DPB1. Rather than drawing on any new phenotypic data, the later analysis identified candidate immune exposures from TCR beta sequences and the way those sequences occurred across donors. Roughly 300 gigabases of sequencing data and approximately 84 million unique TCR sequences were included in an early release covering around 650 HLA-typed donors. Of the 350 to 450 genotyped donors, around 81% fell in the genetic ancestry cluster associated with self-reported Caucasian donors. Four to six DR-DQ haplotypes were handled as single units for association and clustering, since linkage in the cohort was strong. Along with the roughly 670-subject first cohort, a separate validation cohort of some 130 different subjects was used. The study was designed to test whether signatures of past pathogen exposure could be identified by cataloging public T cell receptors. A later genetic analysis took genome-wide SNP genotypes for about three fifths of the 666 donors and used that subset as a discovery cohort. To decide whether each TCR beta V gene segment behaved as functional or pseudogenic, an earlier analysis of some 600 of the donors relied on high-throughput TCR beta sequencing. HLA typing covered class I and class II loci at four-digit resolution.

The cohort consisted of 666 healthy bone marrow donors. At the time of sampling, all cohort members were nominally healthy, though unrecorded immune exposures were likely present. The donor tested CMV seropositive, placing the donor among the 289 seropositive members of the cohort. A peripheral blood sample was collected from each donor, and TCR beta sequencing was performed on peripheral blood mononuclear cells. The Qiagen DNeasy Blood Extraction Kit was used to extract genomic DNA from the blood cell samples. The investigation overall reported the following: A later analysis found that most CMV-associated TCR beta chains appeared HLA-restricted, with HLA associations seemingly driven largely by CMV exposure. In both the original and validation cohorts, the classifier was reported to diagnose cytomegalovirus status with high specificity and sensitivity. When HLA alleles, especially DR and DQ, strongly co-occurred, TCR associations were difficult to assign to individual alleles. Because HLA typing was missing for some donors at each locus, association tests included only the typed subset. Presence/absence analyses assumed roughly uniform sequencing depth across donors, an assumption that may not hold. In vitro tests confirmed that three of the cytomegalovirus-associated TCR beta chains recognize cytomegalovirus antigens. A group of highly shared sequence variants was considered likely to be a technical artifact of the sequencing pipeline. Immune exposure information for the cohort was limited to CMV serostatus. The study listed 150 to 200 TCR beta chains as associated with cytomegalovirus. Some IMGT-functional V segments, including TRBV6-2 and TRBV6-3, could not be distinguished by the 87-base-pair reads and were therefore excluded. Correlated functional status among segregating V segments might reflect linkage disequilibrium, but an unknown experimental factor could not be ruled out. In a later analysis, several top co-occurrence clusters were reported to appear linked to parvovirus B19, influenza, CMV and Epstein-Barr virus. A later genetic analysis associated a missense DCLRE1C variant with V-gene and J-gene trimming of TCR beta chains, and an independent cohort replicated the association. In a later analysis, HLA-associated TCR beta chains were found to be more clonally expanded and to have lower generation probabilities than equally common non-associated chains. Because counts were too low, seventeen rarely observed V segments, including chromosome 9 orphons, were excluded from the earlier analysis of fewer than 650 of the donors. In a later analysis, the rate of TCR association differed among HLA loci, with DRB1 alleles having the most associated TCRs and HLA-C alleles having the fewest. At a false discovery rate of 0.05, a later analysis linked 15,000 to 20,000 TCR beta sequences to specific HLA alleles. While some public TCRs were present in many individuals, most TCR sequences turned up only very rarely across donors. Compared with the approximately 670-donor mean, donors in an Asian-associated ancestry cluster had fewer N-insertions in productive TCRs, according to a later genetic analysis. A further reported finding was that TCR beta sequences accurately predicted the HLA-A and HLA-B alleles for most subjects in the first cohort. According to the authors, the approach could potentially be generalized to other disease states and immunological phenotypes. In an earlier analysis of more than 500 of the donors, most TCR beta V segments appeared in productive rearrangements about 87% or about 30% of the time, broadly matching IMGT annotations. Only TCR beta chains were sequenced in this cohort, and the absence of alpha or paired-chain data limited detectable features.

This TCR was sampled from a middle-aged man in good health and CMV-seropositive. The source material was PBMCs. The chain was built from TRBV7-9 and TRBJ2-3; confidence is insufficient to name the D gene. CDR3 protein: CASSSQLPPADTQYF. The DNA sequence is as follows: TGTGCCAGCAGCAGCCAACTCCCGCCGGCAGATACGCAGTATTTT. The variable domain in full, with residues beyond the CDR3 obtained from the reference TRBV7-9 and TRBJ2-3 genes, is DTGVSQNPRHKITKRGQNVTFRCDPISEHNRLYWYRQTLGQGPEFLTYFQNEAQLEKSRLLSDRFSAERPKGSFSTLEIQRTEQGDSAMYLCASSSQLPPADTQYFGPGTRLTVL.